The 21 T cell receptor beta chains presented below share a single source sample, sequenced in a study of T cell responses to AZD1222 COVID-19 vaccine. Sequencing used immunoSEQ multiplex PCR; TCRdb keeps in-frame clones, though not all of them. The table records nearly 110,000 clones, about 85% of them present only once. Material: peripheral blood, obtained 28 days after the second AZD1222 dose. These TCRs come from an adult who received the AZD1222 COVID-19 vaccine.

V is TRBV6-2 or TRBV6-3 and J is TRBJ2-2, with 9 positions matching TRBD1. The CDR3 loop spans 15 amino acids. J lost 5 bases, V lost 2 bases, and 3 bases had no gene match. Germline CDR1 MNHEY, CDR2 SVGEGT. In DNA, the CDR3 is TGTGCCAGCAGTTACCCGGACAGGGGAACCGGGGAGCTGTTTTTT. Its protein product is CASSYPDRGTGELFF.

V gene TRBV4-2 combines with J gene TRBJ1-3; no definite D call. This CDR3 region has 11 residues. V shed 1 base and J shed 5 bases, with 0 bases lying between them. Germline V gives CDR1 LGHNA, CDR2 YNFKEQ. CDR3 nucleotide sequence: TGTGCCAGCAGCCAAGGAAACACCATATATTTT. As protein: CASSQGNTIYF.

The chain combines TRBV9 with TRBJ1-1; 8 nucleotides align to TRBD1. Germline CDR1 SGDLS, CDR2 YYNGEE. With 3 bases clipped from V and 5 bases from J, the junction kept 6 bases outside the gene matches. This CDR3 is built from 14 residues. As DNA, the CDR3 is TGTGCCAGCAGCGAGACAGGGGAAGGAACTGAAGCTTTCTTT. Translating it yields CASSETGEGTEAFF. Variable domain in full (rest from reference TRBV9 and TRBJ1-1): DSGVTQTPKHLITATGQRVTLRCSPRSGDLSVYWYQQSLDQGLQFLIQYYNGEERAKGNILERFSAQQFPDLHSELNLSSLELGDSALYFCASSETGEGTEAFFGQGTRLTVV.

The V call is TRBV11-1, the J call TRBJ1-5; D not resolved. Germline V gene sequence: CDR1 SGHAT, CDR2 FQDESV (reference sequence). Trimming removed 3 bases at V and 4 bases at J, with 7 bases between. This CDR3 comprises 13 residues. The CDR3 sequence is CASSFGLNQPQHF. The DNA for the CDR3 is TGTGCCAGCAGCTTCGGGCTAAATCAGCCCCAGCATTTT.

The V call is TRBV2, the J call TRBJ1-4, with D possibly TRBD1 on 6 matching bases. Trimming left V 2 bases short and J 5 bases short, with 18 bases between. The CDR3 contains 17 residues. From germline, CDR1 is SNHLY and CDR2 FYNNEI. CDR3 in DNA: TGTGCCAGCAGTGAACGTAAAAGGTCGGGGGCGAATGAAAAACTGTTTTTT. Translated, it gives CASSERKRSGANEKLFF.

CDR3: CASSLAMDRHYGYTF. CDR3 DNA sequence: TGCGCCAGCAGCTTGGCGATGGACAGGCACTATGGCTACACCTTC. The chain combines TRBV5-1 with TRBJ1-2, with 7 bases matching TRBD1. Per germline, CDR1 SGHRS and CDR2 YFSETQ. V shed 0 bases and J 3 bases; nucleotides not matched to a gene: 5. The CDR3 is 15 residues long.

The chain combines TRBV12-3 or TRBV12-4 with TRBJ2-5; D uncertain. CDR3 length: 13 residues. Trimming pared 1 base from V and 2 bases from J, leaving 5 bases between. Written as DNA, the CDR3 is TGTGCCAGCAGTTTAGTAGTTCAAGAGACCCAGTACTTC. Encoded protein: CASSLVVQETQYF.

The gene calls are TRBV2 and TRBJ1-4, with D possibly TRBD1 on 5 matching bases. The CDR3 is made up of 15 amino acids. The V gene's germline CDR1 is SNHLY and CDR2 FYNNEI. Trimming removed 2 bases from V and 6 bases from J, with 13 bases in between. Here the CDR3 DNA reads TGTGCCAGCAGTGAAAGAGGGGTTGGGGATGAAAAACTGTTTTTT. Its translation: CASSERGVGDEKLFF.

V is TRBV11-2 and J is TRBJ1-1; D uncertain. This CDR3 is built from 14 residues. Germline-derived CDR1 and CDR2 are SGHAT and FQNNGV. The ends were cut back, 6 bases at V and 1 base at J, with 12 bases in the middle. The CDR3 sequence is CASSSYRENTEAFF. The CDR3, as DNA: TGTGCCAGCAGTTCCTACCGGGAGAACACTGAAGCTTTCTTT.

This clone was seen just once. The chain employs TRBV7-6 and TRBJ1-1; 8 bases agree with TRBD1. The CDR3 loop spans 16 amino acids. CDR1 SGHVS and CDR2 FNYEAQ come from the germline V gene. Trimming took 4 bases from V and 3 from J; bases not matched to a gene: 10. The CDR3 reads CASSSRVTGDYTEAFF. DNA of the CDR3: TGTGCCAGCAGCTCACGAGTGACAGGGGATTACACTGAAGCTTTCTTT. Full variable domain (missing parts from reference TRBV7-6 and TRBJ1-1): GAGVSQSPRYKVTKRGQDVALRCDPISGHVSLYWYRQALGQGPEFLTYFNYEAQQDKSGLPNDRFSAERPEGSISTLTIQRTEQRDSAMYRCASSSRVTGDYTEAFFGQGTRLTVV.

Only one count was recorded for this clone. The chain recombines TRBV11-3 with TRBJ2-7; 7 bases agree with TRBD1. Trimming removed 5 bases from V and 5 bases from J; junction bases left unmatched: 6. CDR1 and CDR2 from the germline V gene are SGHNT and YENEEA. The CDR3 has 13 residues. The CDR3 DNA is TGTGCCAGCAGCCCGCCACAGGGGCACGAGCAGTACTTC. Translated, it gives CASSPPQGHEQYF.

The genes are TRBV4-1 and TRBJ1-6; D possibly corresponds to TRBD1 (5 bases). The V and J ends lost 4 bases and 9 bases respectively, with 16 bases between them. Germline CDR1 MGHRA, CDR2 YSYEKL. The CDR3 has 15 amino acids. CDR3 sequence: CASSPAGQEPSPLHF. In DNA, the CDR3 is TGCGCCAGCAGCCCCGCGGGGCAAGAACCTTCACCCCTCCACTTT.

V is TRBV7-2 and J is TRBJ1-1, with 8 bases lining up with TRBD1. Germline trimming cut 5 bases from V and 4 bases from J; bases unmatched to any gene: 12. The CDR3 is made up of 16 amino acids. CDR1 and CDR2 from the germline V gene are SGHTA and FQGNSA. CDR3 in DNA: TGTGCCAGCAGCGCCCGGACAGGGTCTTTCTTCACTGAAGCTTTCTTT. Residues: CASSARTGSFFTEAFF. Drawing the rest from reference TRBV7-2 and TRBJ1-1, the complete variable domain is GAGVSQSPSNKVTEKGKDVELRCDPISGHTALYWYRQSLGQGLEFLIYFQGNSAPDKSGLPSDRFSAERTGGSVSTLTIQRTQQEDSAVYLCASSARTGSFFTEAFFGQGTRLTVV.

The rearrangement uses TRBV5-1 and TRBJ2-5; tentative D call: TRBD2 (5 bases). The germline gives CDR1 SGHRS, CDR2 YFSETQ. CDR3 length: 14 amino acids. Trimming left V 1 base short and J 4 bases short, with 11 bases between. The DNA for the CDR3 is TGCGCCAGCAGCTTGCGTCTAGCCGGAGAGACCCAGTACTTC. Amino acid sequence: CASSLRLAGETQYF.

This clone was found a few times. The rearrangement joins TRBV9 to TRBJ1-1; TRBD1 agrees at 10 bases. The CDR3 length is 15 residues. V dropped 3 bases and J dropped 5; count of bases not matched to a gene: 7. Germline V gives CDR1 SGDLS, CDR2 YYNGEE. CDR3: CASSALTGGVTEAFF. The CDR3, as DNA: TGTGCCAGCAGCGCCCTGACAGGGGGCGTTACTGAAGCTTTCTTT.

The genes are TRBV28 and TRBJ1-4, with D uncertain. The germline V gene has CDR1 MDHEN and CDR2 SYDVKM. Trimming removed 2 bases from V and 8 bases from J, with 9 bases in between. This CDR3 has 13 residues. The CDR3 nucleotides read TGTGCCAGCAGTTTAATTGAGAGGGAAAAACTGTTTTTT. Translated: CASSLIEREKLFF.

This chain joins TRBV10-3 and TRBJ2-6; 9 bases are shared with TRBD1. CDR1 is ENHRY, CDR2 SYGVKD, per germline. This CDR3 has 18 residues. V trimming: 2 bases; J trimming: 0 bases; junction bases outside the gene matches: 5. The CDR3: CAISEPGTGNSGANVLTF. CDR3 nucleotide sequence: TGTGCCATCAGTGAGCCCGGGACAGGGAACTCTGGGGCCAACGTCCTGACTTTC.

The chain couples TRBV4-3 to TRBJ2-3, with 8 nucleotides matching TRBD1. The V gene's germline CDR1 is LGHNA and CDR2 YSLEER. This CDR3 has 16 amino acids. V lost 3 bases and J lost 4; bases outside the gene matches: 9. CDR3 in DNA: TGCGCCAGCAGCCACGGACAGGGAATATCGCCAGATACGCAGTATTTT. This codes for CASSHGQGISPDTQYF.

The rearrangement joins TRBV7-2 to TRBJ2-3; D remains unclear. CDR1 is SGHTA and CDR2 is FQGNSA in the germline V gene. CDR3 length equals 15 residues. With 8 bases removed from V and 0 bases from J, the gap between germline ends came to 15 bases. The chain's CDR3 is CASAGQPTSTDTQYF. The CDR3 nucleotides read TGTGCCAGCGCCGGGCAGCCGACTAGCACAGATACGCAGTATTTT.

This chain uses TRBV19 with TRBJ2-2; 10 nucleotides align to TRBD1. Germline V lookup: CDR1 LNHDA, CDR2 SQIVND (reference sequence). The CDR3 consists of 16 residues. V shed 5 bases and J 5 bases; nucleotides not matched to a gene: 8. The DNA for the CDR3 is TGTGCCAGTAGTTACCGGGACAGGGGTTATACCGGGGAGCTGTTTTTT. Encoded protein: CASSYRDRGYTGELFF. Full variable domain (remainder filled in from reference TRBV19 and TRBJ2-2): DGGITQSPKYLFRKEGQNVTLSCEQNLNHDAMYWYRQDPGQGLRLIYYSQIVNDFQKGDIAEGYSVSREKKESFPLTVTSAQKNPTAFYLCASSYRDRGYTGELFFGEGSRLTVL.

V is TRBV28 and J is TRBJ1-5; 12 positions agree with TRBD1. CDR1 and CDR2 (germline): MDHEN, SYDVKM. Trimming at V came to 6 bases and at J to 3 bases, leaving 9 bases not matched to a gene. CDR3 length: 17 amino acids. Here the CDR3 reads CASRSTGTGGFNQPQHF. CDR3 nucleotide sequence: TGTGCCAGCAGGTCGACCGGGACAGGGGGCTTCAATCAGCCCCAGCATTTT.